This T cell receptor beta chain emerged from a study of blood T cell repertoires in COVID-19. In its sample, this clone was seen once. In the authors' workflow: Amplification of reference gene primers provided the estimated nucleated cell counts. Sequencing was performed with immunoSEQ multiplex PCR; in TCRdb, only in-frame clones are kept and a portion is missing. The D gene and trimming were derived from the DNA, and the V and J assignments and clone size from that table. In the table there are around 110,000 clones, 82% of which are singletons. Specimen: peripheral blood. The source is a woman aged 70-85 years with acute or convalescent COVID-19.

The CDR3 sequence: CASSLAVYTEAFF. For the CDR3, the DNA is TGTGCCAGCAGCTTAGCGGTCTACACTGAAGCTTTCTTT. The chain combines TRBV11-3 with TRBJ1-1; D ambiguous. Per germline, CDR1 SGHNT and CDR2 YENEEA. V shed 1 base and J shed 3 bases, with 6 bases lying between them. The CDR3 has 13 amino acids.